This T cell receptor (beta chain) was profiled in a study of blood T cell repertoires in COVID-19. In the study overall: Italy, Spain and the United States were the sources of the convalescent and acute COVID-19 samples. T cells, B-cell-depleted T cells, or PBMCs supplied cDNA or gDNA.

The J segment lost 4 bases and the V segment lost 5 bases, leaving 7 bases of the junction unmatched. The germline V gene has CDR1 ENHRY and CDR2 SYGVKD. CDR3 length: 16 amino acids. Authors' analysis steps: Cell counts per sample came from amplifying reference gene primers. The table came from immunoSEQ multiplex PCR; TCRdb's copy has only in-frame clones and leaves some out. V and J calls and clone size are those listed in that table; D and trimming were worked out from the DNA. The sample lists about 250,000 clones, about 83% seen once, with roughly 8.6% in the top ten. The source material was peripheral blood. The chain couples TRBV10-3 to TRBJ2-2, with TRBD2 matching 10 bases. The receptor was derived from a man aged 40-49 years with active or convalescent COVID-19. For the CDR3, the DNA is TGTGCCATCAGTTCTACTTCTAGCGGGAGCACCGGGGAGCTGTTTTTT. This sequence encodes CAISSTSSGSTGELFF.